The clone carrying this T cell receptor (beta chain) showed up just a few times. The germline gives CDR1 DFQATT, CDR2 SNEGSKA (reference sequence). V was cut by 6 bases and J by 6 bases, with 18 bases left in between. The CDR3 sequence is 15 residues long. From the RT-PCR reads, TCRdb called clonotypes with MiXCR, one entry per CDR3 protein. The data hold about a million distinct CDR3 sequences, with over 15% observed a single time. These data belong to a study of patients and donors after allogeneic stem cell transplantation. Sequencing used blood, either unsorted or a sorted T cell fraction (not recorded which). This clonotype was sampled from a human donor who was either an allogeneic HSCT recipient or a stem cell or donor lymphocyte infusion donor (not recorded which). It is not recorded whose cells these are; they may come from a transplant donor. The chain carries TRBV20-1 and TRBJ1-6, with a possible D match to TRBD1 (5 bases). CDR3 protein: CSADHRTGVNSPLHF. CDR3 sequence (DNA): TGCAGTGCGGACCACCGGACGGGGGTTAATTCACCCCTCCACTTT.